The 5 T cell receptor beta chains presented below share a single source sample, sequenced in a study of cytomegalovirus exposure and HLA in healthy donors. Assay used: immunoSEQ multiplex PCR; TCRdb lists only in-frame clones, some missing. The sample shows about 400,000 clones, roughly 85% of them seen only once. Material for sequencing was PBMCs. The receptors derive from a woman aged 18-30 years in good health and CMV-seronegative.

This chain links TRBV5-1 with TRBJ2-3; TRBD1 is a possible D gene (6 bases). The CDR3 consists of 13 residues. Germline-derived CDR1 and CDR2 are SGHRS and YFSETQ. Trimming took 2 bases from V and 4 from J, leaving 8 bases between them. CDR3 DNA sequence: TGCGCCAGCAGCTTAAACAGGGCAGATACGCAGTATTTT. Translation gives CASSLNRADTQYF.

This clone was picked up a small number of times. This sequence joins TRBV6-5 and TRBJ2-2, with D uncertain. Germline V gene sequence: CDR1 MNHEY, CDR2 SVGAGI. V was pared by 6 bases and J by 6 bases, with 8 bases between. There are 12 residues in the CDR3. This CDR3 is CASSRGAGELFF. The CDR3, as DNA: TGTGCCAGCAGCCGCGGAGCCGGGGAGCTGTTTTTT.

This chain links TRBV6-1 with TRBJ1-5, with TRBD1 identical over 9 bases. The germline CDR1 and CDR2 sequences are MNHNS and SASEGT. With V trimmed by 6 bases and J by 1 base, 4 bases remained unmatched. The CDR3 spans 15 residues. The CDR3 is CASRTGGESNQPQHF. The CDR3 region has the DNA TGTGCCAGCAGAACAGGGGGCGAGAGCAATCAGCCCCAGCATTTT.

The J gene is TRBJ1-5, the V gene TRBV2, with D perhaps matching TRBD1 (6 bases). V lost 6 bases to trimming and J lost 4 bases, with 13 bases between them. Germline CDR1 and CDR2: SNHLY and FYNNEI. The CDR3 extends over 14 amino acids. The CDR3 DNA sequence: TGTGCCAGCAGCCTCGGACAGACGAATCAGCCCCAGCATTTT. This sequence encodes CASSLGQTNQPQHF.

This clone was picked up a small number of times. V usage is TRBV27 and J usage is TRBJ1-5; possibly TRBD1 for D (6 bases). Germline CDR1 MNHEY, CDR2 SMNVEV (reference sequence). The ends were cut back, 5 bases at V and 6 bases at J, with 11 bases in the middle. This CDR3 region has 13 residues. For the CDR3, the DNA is TGTGCCAGCAGTACGGGGACAATTCAGCCCCAGCATTTT. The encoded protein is CASSTGTIQPQHF.